Here is one T cell receptor beta chain with its context. From blood CD8+ and CD4+ T cells, TCR beta sequences were generated. Random hexamers were used to reverse transcribe an amount of roughly 0.45 to 1 ug RNA. TCRdb ran MiXCR on the immunoSEQ multiplex PCR reads and lists one entry per CDR3 protein. The sample carries 75,000 to 80,000 distinct CDR3 sequences, approximately 94% recorded once. These data belong to a study of CD8 T cells in Susac syndrome. V dropped 6 bases and J dropped 1 base, with 12 bases sitting between them. The CDR3 extends over 15 amino acids. Germline V gives CDR1 MNHEY, CDR2 SVGEGT.

The V and J genes are TRBV6-2 or TRBV6-3 and TRBJ2-2, with a tentative D call TRBD2 (6 bases). Sequenced sample: CD8+ T cells from PBMCs. The TCR comes from a human donor with Susac syndrome. The CDR3 DNA reads as TGTGCCAGCAGGACGGGACTGATGAACACCGGGGAGCTGTTTTTT. Translating gives CASRTGLMNTGELFF.